These 7 T cell receptor beta chains share one sample of origin, sequenced in a study of blood T cells in healthy people across ages. Together with a sample-barcoded 5' primer, a J-beta primer mix was included in a second PCR lasting roughly 6 to 12 cycles. MiXCR, run by TCRdb on the 5' RACE reads, gives a single entry per CDR3 protein. The table lists some 1.5 million distinct CDR3 sequences, approximately 28% of them singletons. The sequencing input was blood. Receptors were obtained from a woman between 25 and 40 years old in good health.

This clonotype was seen more than once but under ten times. This chain uses TRBV12-3 or TRBV12-4 with TRBJ2-7; 8 bases map to TRBD1. CDR3 size: 15 residues. V lost 1 base to trimming and J lost 4 bases; unmatched junction nucleotides: 6. CDR3 residues: CASSLGQGIRYEQYF. In DNA form, the CDR3 reads TGTGCCAGCAGTTTAGGACAGGGGATAAGGTACGAGCAGTACTTC.

This clonotype was seen a few times. This rearrangement joins TRBV6-2 or TRBV6-3 to TRBJ2-1; D not certain. Trimming removed 0 bases at V and 7 bases at J, with 16 bases between. The CDR3 runs 16 residues. Germline V lookup: CDR1 MNHEY, CDR2 SVGEGT. CDR3 sequence: CASSYSASTLRNEQFF. The DNA of the CDR3 is TGTGCCAGCAGTTACTCCGCCAGCACGTTGAGGAATGAGCAGTTCTTC.

This clonotype was seen repeatedly, ten times or more. V and J are TRBV2 and TRBJ2-1; unclear D gene. The CDR3 is made up of 12 amino acids. Trimming stripped 2 bases from V and 10 bases from J, with 9 bases between. Germline assignment: CDR1 SNHLY and CDR2 FYNNEI. CDR3 sequence: CASSERIREQFF. CDR3 coding DNA: TGTGCCAGCAGTGAACGGATCCGGGAGCAGTTCTTC.

The chain employs TRBV7-2 and TRBJ2-7, with 11 bases that match TRBD2. The V gene's germline CDR1 is SGHTA and CDR2 FQGNSA. The CDR3 is 17 residues long. V shed 5 bases and J 1 base; nucleotides not matched to a gene: 10. The CDR3, as DNA: TGTGCCAGCAGCCAAAGGGGACTAGCGGCGGTATCCTACGAGCAGTACTTC. Protein sequence: CASSQRGLAAVSYEQYF.

This clonotype was seen only a few times. The chain recombines TRBV3-1 with TRBJ1-5; no clear D. The CDR3 is 13 residues long. Germline CDR1 is LGHDT and CDR2 is YNNKEL (reference sequence). The germline V and J ends were trimmed by 1 base and 7 bases, with 8 bases remaining between them. The DNA for the CDR3 is TGTGCCAGCAGCCAAGGTGGGGAACAGCCCCAGCATTTT. Translating gives CASSQGGEQPQHF.

In this sample, this clonotype turned up a few times. The chain couples TRBV4-3 to TRBJ2-1; TRBD2 aligns across 7 bases. The CDR3 is 17 amino acids. After removal of 1 base from V and 6 bases from J, the junction contained 12 bases not matched to a gene. The V gene's germline CDR1 is LGHNA and CDR2 YSLEER. The CDR3 coding sequence is TGCGCCAGCAGCCAAGTTCCGCGGGGGACGTTTGGCAATGAGCAGTTCTTC. Protein sequence: CASSQVPRGTFGNEQFF.

This clonotype occurred a few times. V is TRBV15 and J is TRBJ2-1; a possible D gene is TRBD1 (6 bases). Per the germline V gene, CDR1 is LNHNV and CDR2 is YYDKDF (reference sequence). The CDR3 runs 14 residues. V lost 2 bases and J 5 bases, leaving 10 bases between the germline ends. The CDR3 protein is CATSRMAGDNEQFF. Here the CDR3 DNA reads TGTGCCACCAGCAGAATGGCAGGGGACAATGAGCAGTTCTTC.